Each of the 6 T cell receptor beta chains below was sequenced from the same sample in a study of long-term antiretroviral therapy in people with HIV. They ran version v3.0 of the immunoSEQ assay at survey level. Using immunoSEQ multiplex PCR, the repertoire was profiled, and TCRdb retains in-frame clones only, with some absent. Of 20,000 to 30,000 clones in the sample, approximately 86% were seen once. The sequences come from unsorted PBMCs, collected 1.2 years after starting antiretroviral therapy. These receptors came from a man over 45 with HIV.

This chain joins TRBV6-5 and TRBJ2-7; tentative D call: TRBD1 (5 bases). The CDR3 is 12 residues long. The germline gives CDR1 MNHEY, CDR2 SVGAGI. V lost 6 bases to trimming and J lost 8 bases, with 14 bases between them. Here the CDR3 DNA reads TGTGCCAGCAGATCAGGGTTACGTCAGCAGTACTTC. Translating it yields CASRSGLRQQYF.

This clone was detected only once. The genes are TRBV7-3 and TRBJ2-3, with 10 bases aligning to TRBD2. The V and J ends lost 1 base and 4 bases, in that order; junction bases with no gene match: 5. CDR1 is SGHTA, CDR2 FQGTGA, per germline. The CDR3 has 16 residues. The CDR3 spells CASSLNPSGGPDTQYF. In nucleotides, the CDR3 is TGTGCCAGCAGCTTAAATCCTAGCGGGGGCCCAGATACGCAGTATTTT.

This clone occurred a few times. V and J are TRBV11-2 and TRBJ2-1, with D unresolved. V lost 5 bases and J lost 0, with 14 bases in between. The CDR3 runs to 16 residues. Germline V gene sequence: CDR1 SGHAT, CDR2 FQNNGV. CDR3 amino acids: CASSPRYTGSYNEQFF. DNA for the CDR3: TGTGCCAGCAGCCCCCGATACACCGGCTCCTACAATGAGCAGTTCTTC.

J is TRBJ2-7 and V is TRBV11-2; TRBD2 might be the D (5 bases). CDR1 and CDR2 from the germline V gene are SGHAT and FQNNGV. Trimming took off 4 bases at V and 1 base at J, with 17 bases between the two ends. The CDR3 totals 16 residues. CDR3 protein: CASSSGLTTLSYEQYF. Written as DNA, the CDR3 is TGTGCCAGCAGCTCTGGACTGACCACACTTTCCTACGAGCAGTACTTC.

The chain joins TRBV7-8 to TRBJ2-7; the D call may be TRBD1 or TRBD2 (5 bases each). The CDR3 extends over 15 amino acids. The V end was cut by 5 bases, the J end by 1 base, with 15 bases between. Germline V lookup: CDR1 SGHVS, CDR2 FQNEAQ. DNA of the CDR3: TGTGCCAGCAGCCTCCGGGAACAGGCATCCTACGAGCAGTACTTC. It is translated as CASSLREQASYEQYF.

The CDR3 bases are TGTGCCAGCAGCTGGGACAGAGGCTCTGGGGCCAACGTCCTGACTTTC. It encodes CASSWDRGSGANVLTF. V and J are TRBV7-8 and TRBJ2-6; 7 nucleotides agree with TRBD1. V lost 4 bases and J lost 0; bases outside the gene matches: 3. Looked up from germline, CDR1 is SGHVS and CDR2 is FQNEAQ. This CDR3 spans 16 amino acids.